The entry below describes one TCR beta chain. This sample is drawn from a study of blood T cell repertoires in COVID-19. Study summary: COVID-19 samples collected from the United States, Italy and Spain covered acute and convalescent phases.

The CDR3 has 15 amino acids. Researchers sorted participants into cohorts using their self-reported clinical history. Sequenced by immunoSEQ multiplex PCR; TCRdb stores in-frame clones only, minus some. The sample lists 280,000 or so clones; nearly 90% were seen once. This chain connects TRBV1 to TRBJ1-1; the table's D gene call, TRBD1, was not cross checked with the DNA. TRBV1 is recorded as a pseudogene. The receptor was isolated from a young woman with acute COVID-19. Material: PBMCs or T cells enriched from blood (not recorded which). The CDR3 bases are TGCACCAGCAGCCAAGACCCGGGACAGTACACTGAAGCTTTCTTT. Its translation is CTSSQDPGQYTEAFF.